This T cell receptor (beta chain) is from a study of blood T cell repertoires in COVID-19 (TCRdb year 2020). About the investigation overall: Samples from collaborators originated in the United States, Italy and Spain and spanned both the acute and convalescent phases of COVID-19. Sample metadata almost always included a de-identified subject ID, COVID-19 status, age in years and sex. Samples came from the ongoing ImmuneRACE study (first 160 participants) plus 1,254 subjects from 6 global collaborators. Where HLA class I and class II types were available, the types were taken from metadata supplied by the sample provider, not from assay-based typing. The repertoires were made available in a free public database intended to serve as a resource for research on the immune response to SARS-CoV-2. The material from the prospective study consisted of cDNA or gDNA derived from T cells, B-cell-depleted T cells, or PBMCs. Subjects who had been exposed to COVID-19, were actively infected with it, or had recovered from it provided the deeply sampled blood TCRbeta repertoires that made up the dataset.

The V end gives up 5 bases and the J end 2 bases, leaving 8 bases in the junction not matched to a gene. CDR3 length: 15 amino acids, cysteine to phenylalanine. The read is trimmed to its CDR3 DNA, 45 bases read in frame from base 1. CDR1 and CDR2, looked up from the germline V gene, are SGHAT and FQNNGV. Overall study outcomes, separate from this receptor: Clinical and demographic metadata were provided uncurated, with the amount varying by source and participant.

One collaborating source in Seattle enrolled patients while the patients were actively infected and followed the patients over time throughout the course of disease. Collaborating institutions collected whole blood in K2EDTA tubes following their own protocols. For TCRbeta analysis, collaborator samples were shipped as frozen whole blood, as isolated PBMCs, or as DNA extracted from either sample type. The immunoSEQ Assay, a bias-controlled multiplex PCR, was used to amplify TCRbeta CDR3 regions from genomic DNA. Per the source publication's procedure: The number of nucleated cells in each sample was estimated from the amplification of reference gene primers within the assay. To quantify the absolute abundance of each unique TCRbeta CDR3 rearrangement, sequence reads were collapsed and filtered. For each sample, productive Simpson clonality was calculated by taking the square root of Simpson's diversity index across productive rearrangements. TCRdb holds this immuneACCESS table with in-frame rearrangements only. Some clones are missing; in checked studies, unresolved V genes explain under half, and the rest has no known cause. Clone size and the V and J calls come from that table; the DNA yielded D and trimming. The sample table contains about 390,000 clones; only one count was recorded for around 87% of them. Over 2% of the sample lies in the top ten.

Regarding this clone: The target of this receptor is not known. Base qualities were left out, and no much larger clone turns up one base away.

The V and J genes are TRBV11-2 and TRBJ2-7; 8 middle bases align to TRBD1. The sample was peripheral blood. This sequence originates from a woman aged 55-75 years with COVID-19, enrolled during active disease. The CDR3 sequence is CASSLGTGTTYEQYF. The sequenced DNA is TGTGCCAGCAGCCTGGGGACAGGTACTACCTACGAGCAGTACTTC.